This entry describes one T cell receptor (beta chain). Profiled with immunoSEQ multiplex PCR; TCRdb holds only in-frame clones, not every one. Here the sample spans hundreds of thousands of clones, roughly 76% being singletons. The source of the sample is a study of blood T cell repertoires in COVID-19. Study information: PBMCs, B-cell-depleted T cells, or T cells provided the cDNA or gDNA that made up the material.

Followed longitudinally, the Seattle patients had been enrolled during active infection. Sequencing input: peripheral blood. This TCR came from a woman of 80 years or more with COVID-19, enrolled during active disease.

Here the CDR3 reads CASSPLPRQGEDYEQYF. CDR3 coding DNA: TGTGCCAGCAGTCCACTCCCTCGACAGGGGGAAGACTACGAGCAGTACTTC. The chain recombines TRBV28 with TRBJ2-7, with 9 bases aligning to TRBD1. Trimming cost V 5 bases and J 3 bases; bases outside gene matches: 14. The CDR3 spans 17 residues. CDR1 MDHEN and CDR2 SYDVKM come from the germline V gene.